This T cell receptor beta chain originates from a study of blood T cell repertoires in COVID-19. Only in-frame clones appear in the TCRdb table, and some are missing; sequencing was by immunoSEQ multiplex PCR. The table records 200,000 to 250,000 clones, 92% of them present only once. The receptor was derived from a man between 60 and 75 years old with COVID-19, enrolled during active disease. The sample consisted of peripheral blood.

The chain's CDR3 is CASSAGQGALANEKLFF. In DNA form, the CDR3 reads TGCGCCAGCAGCGCGGGACAGGGGGCGCTGGCTAATGAAAAACTGTTTTTT. This chain joins TRBV5-1 and TRBJ1-4, with 12 bases identical to TRBD1. Unmatched junction bases numbered 7, after V lost 4 bases and J lost 3 bases. The V gene's germline CDR1 is SGHRS and CDR2 YFSETQ. The CDR3 runs to 17 residues.